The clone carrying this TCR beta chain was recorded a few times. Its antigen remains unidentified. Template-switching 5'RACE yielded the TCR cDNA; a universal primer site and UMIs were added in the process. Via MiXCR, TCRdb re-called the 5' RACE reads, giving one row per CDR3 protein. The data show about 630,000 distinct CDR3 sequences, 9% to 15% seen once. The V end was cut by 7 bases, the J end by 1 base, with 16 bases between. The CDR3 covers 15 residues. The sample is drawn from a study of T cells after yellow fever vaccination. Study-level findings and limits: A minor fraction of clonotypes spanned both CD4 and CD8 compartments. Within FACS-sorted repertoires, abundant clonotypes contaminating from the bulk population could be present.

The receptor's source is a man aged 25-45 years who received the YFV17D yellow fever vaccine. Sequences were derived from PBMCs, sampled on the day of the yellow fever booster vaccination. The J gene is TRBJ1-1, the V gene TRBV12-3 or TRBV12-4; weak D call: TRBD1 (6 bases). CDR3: CASTRPGHRNTEAFF. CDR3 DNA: TGTGCCAGCACCCGACCGGGACACAGGAACACTGAAGCTTTCTTT.